A single sample gave rise to the 21 T cell receptor beta chains below, sequenced in a study of T cell clonality in common variable immunodeficiency. Study-wide results and caveats: Fewer deletions and N-nucleotide insertions were reportedly seen in common variable immunodeficiency TCR beta sequences.

The data were produced by immunoSEQ multiplex PCR, yet TCRdb's version contains in-frame clones alone and is incomplete. The record shows about 26,000 clones for this sample, with no singletons present. These receptors' targets are unknown. Specimen: peripheral blood mononuclear cells. These receptors were taken from a human donor with common variable immunodeficiency.

This clone was seen at least ten times. Read coverage stops 3 residues before the CDR3 terminus; the germline J gene supplies the remainder. The chain recombines TRBV30 with TRBJ1-5; possibly TRBD1 for D (5 bases). Germline-derived CDR1 and CDR2 are GTSNPN and SVGIG (reference sequence). The length of the CDR3 is 12 residues. V was cut by 1 base and J by 7 bases, with 8 bases left in between. The covered CDR3 bases are TGTGCCTGGAGTGACAAGGGGCAGCCC. Protein sequence: CAWSDKGQP. The CDR3 in full is CAWSDKGQPQHF. Full variable domain (missing parts from reference TRBV30 and TRBJ1-5): SQTIHQWPATLVQPVGSPLSLECTVEGTSNPNLYWYRQAAGRGLQLLFYSVGIGQISSEVPQNLSASRPQDRQFILSSKKLLLSDSGFYLCAWSDKGQPQHFGDGTRLSIL.

This clone was detected a few times. The CDR3 end lies 3 residues beyond the end of the read and is filled in from the germline J gene. This chain links TRBV7-8 with TRBJ2-1; 8 positions agree with TRBD2. V was clipped by 5 bases and J by 4 bases; unmatched bases: 16. There are 18 residues in the CDR3. CDR1 SGHVS and CDR2 FQNEAQ come from the germline V gene. Partial CDR3 DNA: TGTGCCAGCAGCCCCCCGGGGGGGGTCACTCTGGGGTACAATGAG. It is translated as CASSPPGGVTLGYNE. The CDR3 as a whole reads CASSPPGGVTLGYNEQFF.

This clone occurred many times. Sequencing ends 3 residues short of the CDR3 end; the germline J gene provides the rest. V is TRBV7-6 and J is TRBJ2-7, with 11 bases fitting TRBD2. CDR3 length: 18 residues. In germline, CDR1 is SGHVS, CDR2 FNYEAQ. V shed 2 bases and J 2 bases; nucleotides not matched to a gene: 11. CDR3 in amino acids: CASSLYPIGTSGAYEQYF. CDR3 DNA, as far as it was read: TGTGCCAGCAGCTTATACCCCATCGGGACTAGCGGAGCCTACGAG.

This clone was observed at least ten times. The read ends 3 residues before the CDR3 terminus; that terminus is restored from the germline J gene. The rearrangement links TRBV6-4 to TRBJ2-7, with D uncertain. Germline assignment: CDR1 MRHNA and CDR2 SNTAGT. CDR3 size: 15 residues. V lost 0 bases, J lost 2 bases, and 11 bases lay in between. The DNA read from the CDR3 is TGTGCCAGCAGTGACTCAGTTATAGCCACCTACGAG. It encodes CASSDSVIATYE. In full, the CDR3 reads CASSDSVIATYEQYF.

This clone was counted many times. Read data end 3 residues before the CDR3 end; the end is taken from the germline J gene. The chain has TRBV13 and TRBJ2-6; 8 bases map to TRBD2. Trimming took 0 bases from V and 4 from J; bases not matched to a gene: 20. Germline CDR1 PRHDT, CDR2 FYEKMQ (reference sequence). This CDR3 has 22 residues. The covered CDR3 bases are TGTGCCAGCAGCTTAGGCGGGAGGGGCTGGGTACTAGCCTCCTCCGGGGCCAACGTC. Its translation is CASSLGGRGWVLASSGANV. The full CDR3 protein reads CASSLGGRGWVLASSGANVLTF.

This clone was seen at least ten times. The read falls 3 residues short of the CDR3 end, and the missing part is taken from the germline J gene. The V and J genes are TRBV6-2 or TRBV6-3 and TRBJ2-2; 8 bases fit TRBD1. The CDR3 contains 16 residues. V lost 5 bases and J lost 4; bases outside the gene matches: 9. The germline V gene encodes CDR1 MNHEY and CDR2 SVGEGT. CDR3 DNA (partial): TGTGCCAGCAGTATTCTCTCGACAGGGGTCACCGGGGAG. Its translation: CASSILSTGVTGE. The full CDR3 reads CASSILSTGVTGELFF.

This clone was observed a few times. At one end the junction does not follow the germline gene, possibly because of a read error. The CDR3 end lies 3 residues beyond the end of the read and is filled in from the germline J gene. The chain joins TRBV7-9 to TRBJ1-2; D perhaps matches TRBD1 (6 bases). The CDR3 is 15 amino acids. Germline loops: CDR1 SEHNR, CDR2 FQNEAQ (reference sequence). The part of the CDR3 DNA that was read is TGTACCAGCAGCTCGTTAGGAGGGGGTAACTATGGC. Residues: CTSSSLGGGNYG. In full, the CDR3 is CTSSSLGGGNYGYTF. The variable domain in full, with the rest retrieved from reference TRBV7-9 and TRBJ1-2, is DTGVSQNPRHKITKRGQNVTFRCDPISEHNRLYWYRQTLGQGPEFLTYFQNEAQLEKSRLLSDRFSAERPKGSFSTLEIQRTEQGDSAMYLCTSSSLGGGNYGYTFGSGTRLTVV.

Note on this clone: The CDR3 is cut off 3 residues early in the read; its end comes from the germline J gene. The chain is built from TRBV5-1 and TRBJ2-7, with no clear D. Germline CDR1 reads SGHRS; CDR2 reads YFSETQ. The CDR3 extends over 15 amino acids. V lost 0 bases, J lost 0 bases, and 10 bases lay in between. The part of the CDR3 DNA that was read is TGCGCCAGCAGCTTGGGTCTACAGCACTCCTACGAG. Protein product: CASSLGLQHSYE. The full CDR3 is CASSLGLQHSYEQYF.

This clone came up many times. The read ends 3 residues shy of where the CDR3 ends; the end is completed using the germline J gene. This specimen includes other DNA sequences encoding the same CDR3. V usage is TRBV7-2 and J usage is TRBJ2-7; TRBD2 agrees at 9 bases. Germline V gives CDR1 SGHTA, CDR2 FQGNSA. Losses at the gene ends were 5 bases for V and 5 bases for J; bases not matched to a gene: 4. This CDR3 spans 13 amino acids. CDR3 DNA (partial): TGTGCCAGCAGCCCGGGACTAGCCCACGAG. This codes for CASSPGLAHE. The whole CDR3 protein is CASSPGLAHEQYF. Filled out from reference TRBV7-2 and TRBJ2-7, the complete variable domain reads GAGVSQSPSNKVTEKGKDVELRCDPISGHTALYWYRQSLGQGLEFLIYFQGNSAPDKSGLPSDRFSAERTGGSVSTLTIQRTQQEDSAVYLCASSPGLAHEQYFGPGTRLTVT.

This clone was picked up many times. The CDR3 end is not reached by the read, which stops 3 residues before it; the germline J gene fills it in. The V and J genes are TRBV7-2 and TRBJ2-1; D gene uncertain. V lost 2 bases to trimming and J lost 3 bases, with 8 bases between them. This CDR3 has 14 amino acids. Germline assignment: CDR1 SGHTA and CDR2 FQGNSA. CDR3 amino acids: CASSLLPGYNEQFF. The sequenced CDR3 bases are TGTGCCAGCAGCTTATTGCCGGGCTACAATGAG.

This clone was observed at least ten times. The read halts 3 residues ahead of the CDR3 end, with the missing end drawn from the germline J gene. This rearrangement joins TRBV20-1 to TRBJ1-2; TRBD1 matches at 7 bases. V lost 1 base, J lost 7 bases, and 6 bases stayed unmatched. The CDR3 runs 13 residues. CDR1 is DFQATT and CDR2 is SNEGSKA in the germline V gene (reference sequence). Incomplete CDR3 DNA: TGCAGTGCTAGAGTGGCAGGGGGTTTTGGC. Its translation is CSARVAGGFG. The complete CDR3 protein is CSARVAGGFGYTF.

This clone occurred many times. The CDR3 end lies 3 residues beyond the end of the read and is filled in from the germline J gene. This chain connects TRBV5-1 to TRBJ2-7; TRBD1 agrees at 8 bases. The germline V gene has CDR1 SGHRS and CDR2 YFSETQ. V gave up 0 bases and J gave up 3 bases; unmatched junction bases: 2. CDR3 length: 14 residues. The chain's CDR3 is CASSLGQGNYEQYF. Incomplete CDR3 DNA: TGCGCCAGCAGCTTGGGACAGGGGAACTACGAG. The whole variable domain, filled in from reference TRBV5-1 and TRBJ2-7, reads KAGVTQTPRYLIKTRGQQVTLSCSPISGHRSVSWYQQTPGQGLQFLFEYFSETQRNKGNFPGRFSGRQFSNSRSEMNVSTLELGDSALYLCASSLGQGNYEQYFGPGTRLTVT.

This clone appeared a few times. The read is 3 residues too short to cover the CDR3 end, so that end is filled in from the germline J gene. V usage is TRBV7-9 and J usage is TRBJ1-5; D is perhaps TRBD1 (5 bases). Trimming removed 5 bases at V and 4 bases at J, with 12 bases between. This CDR3 has 14 amino acids. The germline CDR1 and CDR2 sequences are SEHNR and FQNEAQ (reference sequence). CDR3 protein: CASSALQANQPQHF. The CDR3 bases that were read are TGTGCCAGCAGCGCCCTACAGGCGAATCAGCCC.

This clone was picked up many times. Compared with germline, one end of the junction differs, possibly owing to a read error. The read ends 3 residues before the CDR3 terminus; that terminus is restored from the germline J gene. The J gene is TRBJ2-1, the V gene TRBV4-2, with 11 bases identical to TRBD2. Germline V gene lookup returns CDR1 LGHNA and CDR2 YNFKEQ. The CDR3 runs to 17 residues. The CDR3 sequence is CASSQGAGTSGYNEQFF. CDR3 DNA, as far as it was read: TGCGCCAGCAGCCAAGGAGCGGGGACTAGCGGCTACAATGAG.

This clone has ten or more counts. The DNA ends 3 residues before the CDR3 does, and the rest of the CDR3 is filled in from the germline J gene. Other nucleotide sequences from this sample produce the same CDR3. The chain carries TRBV7-2 and TRBJ1-4; D uncertain. V lost 5 bases and J 7 bases, leaving 17 bases between the germline ends. The CDR3 sequence is 15 residues long. The germline gives CDR1 SGHTA, CDR2 FQGNSA. Here the CDR3 reads CASSPQPNPGEKLFF. The CDR3 bases that were read are TGTGCCAGCAGCCCCCAGCCAAACCCGGGTGAAAAA.

This clone was picked up many times. The CDR3 is cut off 3 residues early in the read; its end comes from the germline J gene. This chain joins TRBV2 and TRBJ2-1, with 11 bases matching TRBD2. The CDR3 length is 15 residues. The V segment lost 7 bases and the J segment 3 bases; nucleotides outside the gene matches: 5. The germline gives CDR1 SNHLY, CDR2 FYNNEI. The CDR3: CASIPGTSGYNEQFF. The covered CDR3 bases are TGTGCCAGCATTCCCGGGACTAGCGGCTACAATGAG.

In this sample, this clone turned up many times. From the germline J gene comes the end of the CDR3, since the read stops 3 residues before it. This chain links TRBV2 with TRBJ2-3; 8 positions agree with TRBD2. This CDR3 spans 14 amino acids. V lost 5 bases, J lost 6 bases, and 7 bases stayed unmatched. Looked up from germline, CDR1 is SNHLY and CDR2 is FYNNEI. The CDR3 is CASSFLGGVDTQYF. CDR3 DNA, as far as it was read: TGTGCCAGCAGTTTCCTCGGGGGGGTGGATACG.

This clone was counted at least ten times. The CDR3 end is not reached by the read, which stops 3 residues before it; the germline J gene fills it in. The gene calls are TRBV10-3 and TRBJ2-7; TRBD1 matches at 7 bases. With V trimmed by 5 bases and J by 3 bases, 4 bases remained unmatched. Germline V gives CDR1 ENHRY, CDR2 SYGVKD. The CDR3 covers 13 residues. The DNA read from the CDR3 is TGTGCCATCAGTAGGGACAGCAACTACGAG. This encodes CAISRDSNYE. The CDR3 in full is CAISRDSNYEQYF.

This clone was recorded at least ten times. The read halts 3 residues ahead of the CDR3 end, with the missing end drawn from the germline J gene. This chain joins TRBV18 and TRBJ2-5; 10 positions agree with TRBD2. Germline trimming cut 4 bases from V and 5 bases from J; bases unmatched to any gene: 4. Germline CDR1 KGHSH, CDR2 LQKENI. This CDR3 has 14 residues. CDR3 DNA, as far as it was read: TGTGCCAGCTCACTTAGCGGGAGGAGCGAGACC. Protein product: CASSLSGRSET. The full CDR3 is CASSLSGRSETQYF.

This clone has ten or more counts. The read terminates 3 residues ahead of where the CDR3 ends, so the germline J gene completes it. At the DNA level, this CDR3 is encoded by other sequences in the same sample as well. The chain employs TRBV6-2 or TRBV6-3 and TRBJ2-7; 9 bases are shared with TRBD2. Germline assignment: CDR1 MNHEY and CDR2 SVGEGT. This CDR3 is built from 15 residues. Losses at the gene ends were 6 bases for V and 4 bases for J; bases not matched to a gene: 10. The CDR3 region is CASRLPSSGAYEQYF. The DNA read from the CDR3 is TGTGCCAGCAGACTCCCATCTAGCGGGGCTTACGAG.

Relative to its sample, this clone is medium-sized. The part of the CDR3 DNA that was read is TGTGCCAGCAGGGGACAGAGGGTAAACACTGAA. Translated, it gives CASRGQRVNTE. The full CDR3 protein reads CASRGQRVNTEAFF. The rearrangement joins TRBV2 to TRBJ1-1; 7 positions agree with TRBD1. The sequenced fragment ends 3 residues before the CDR3 boundary, so the rest is inferred from the germline J gene. V shed 6 bases and J 2 bases; nucleotides not matched to a gene: 6. In germline, CDR1 is SNHLY, CDR2 FYNNEI. This CDR3 contains 14 residues.